A single sample is the source of the 4 T cell receptor beta chains below, sequenced in a study of blood T cell repertoires in COVID-19. Produced via immunoSEQ multiplex PCR; TCRdb's table is partial and in-frame only. The repertoire holds hundreds of thousands of clones, roughly 90% seen once, with about 1.4% in the top ten. Specimen: PBMCs or T cells enriched from blood (not recorded which). The receptor set was obtained from a woman between 18 and 29 years old who had been exposed to COVID-19.

This chain links TRBV3-1 (or the pseudogene TRBV3-2) with TRBJ2-5; possible D gene TRBD1, 6 bases. This CDR3 is 16 amino acids long. Per the germline V gene, CDR1 is LGHDT and CDR2 is YNNKEL (reference sequence). V shed 0 bases and J shed 1 base, with 12 bases lying between them. CDR3 nucleotide sequence: TGTGCCAGCAGCCAAGAACTCGGCAGGGGCCAAGAGACCCAGTACTTC. This gives the protein CASSQELGRGQETQYF.

The chain joins TRBV9 to TRBJ1-4, with D perhaps TRBD1 (5 bases). Germline CDR1 reads SGDLS; CDR2 reads YYNGEE. The CDR3 length is 16 residues. V was trimmed by 0 bases and J by 8 bases, leaving 17 bases between them. CDR3 protein: CASSVGGAGLQEKLFF. For the CDR3, the DNA is TGTGCCAGCAGCGTAGGCGGGGCGGGTCTCCAGGAAAAACTGTTTTTT.

The J gene is TRBJ2-7, the V gene TRBV10-3; 8 bases align to TRBD1. The germline V gene encodes CDR1 ENHRY and CDR2 SYGVKD. The CDR3 totals 13 residues. The V and J ends lost 6 bases and 6 bases, in that order; junction bases with no gene match: 7. The CDR3 sequence: CAISAGGAGEQYF. The CDR3 DNA reads TGTGCCATCAGCGCAGGGGGCGCGGGCGAGCAGTACTTC.

The chain has TRBV7-2 and TRBJ2-3; the D is unclear. Trimming took off 5 bases at V and 2 bases at J, with 11 bases between the two ends. Germline values: CDR1 SGHTA, CDR2 FQGNSA. The CDR3 consists of 14 residues. The CDR3, as DNA: TGTGCCAGCAGCCCCCTCCTAAACACAGATACGCAGTATTTT. It encodes CASSPLLNTDTQYF.